The 26 T cell receptor beta chains in this list originate from one sample, sequenced in a study of CD4 T cells in relation to SARS-CoV-2 and coronaviruses. No cognate antigen is known for these TCRs. Sequencing was performed with immunoSEQ multiplex PCR; in TCRdb, only in-frame clones are kept and a portion is missing. The data show more than 20,000 clones, 60% to 80% seen once. CD4+ T cells from unexposed donors were obtained before the COVID-19 pandemic (2011-2018). CD4+ T cells were isolated from the cells after 10 days of culture. Sequencing was done on a sample of CD4+ T cells from PBMCs, cultured in vitro. The receptors derive from a human donor in good health.

The V and J genes are TRBV5-6 and TRBJ1-4, with D unresolved. This CDR3 is 14 amino acids long. Trimming took off 0 bases at V and 4 bases at J, with 7 bases between the two ends. The germline gives CDR1 SGHDT, CDR2 YYEEEE. CDR3 in DNA: TGTGCCAGCAGCTTGGCGGGGAATAATGAAAAACTGTTTTTT. Encoded protein: CASSLAGNNEKLFF.

The chain combines TRBV7-9 with TRBJ2-1; TRBD2 is a possible D gene (6 bases). The ends were cut back, 4 bases at V and 13 bases at J, with 20 bases in the middle. Per germline, CDR1 SEHNR and CDR2 FQNEAQ (reference sequence). This CDR3 region has 14 residues. CDR3 sequence: CASSSWDLGPFQFF. CDR3 nucleotides: TGTGCCAGCAGCTCTTGGGACTTAGGACCATTTCAGTTCTTC.

The chain links TRBV18 to TRBJ1-1; D is unresolved. The CDR3 has 14 amino acids. Trimming took off 2 bases at V and 5 bases at J, with 12 bases between the two ends. From germline, CDR1 is KGHSH and CDR2 LQKENI. CDR3 DNA: TGTGCCAGCTCACCAACGAACCTGGGGACTGAAGCTTTCTTT. Translation gives CASSPTNLGTEAFF.

This clone showed up just a few times. The chain recombines TRBV5-1 with TRBJ1-6; D gene unclear. CDR1 is SGHRS and CDR2 is YFSETQ in the germline V gene. This CDR3 region has 14 residues. The germline V and J ends were trimmed by 1 base and 4 bases, with 6 bases remaining between them. This CDR3 is CASSLNSYNSPLHF. For the CDR3, the DNA is TGCGCCAGCAGCTTGAACAGTTATAATTCACCCCTCCACTTT.

This clone was seen just once. The genes are TRBV29-1 and TRBJ1-2, with D maybe TRBD1 (5 bases). Looked up from germline, CDR1 is SQVTM and CDR2 is ANQGSEA. V gave up 3 bases and J gave up 2 bases, with 13 bases separating them. The CDR3 is 14 residues long. The CDR3 is CSVDRTPGNYGYTF. The DNA of the CDR3 is TGCAGCGTTGATAGGACACCCGGAAACTATGGCTACACCTTC. Combining the CDR3 with reference TRBV29-1 and TRBJ1-2 gives the whole variable domain SAVISQKPSRDICQRGTSLTIQCQVDSQVTMMFWYRQQPGQSLTLIATANQGSEATYESGFVIDKFPISRPNLTFSTLTVSNMSPEDSSIYLCSVDRTPGNYGYTFGSGTRLTVV.

The rearrangement joins TRBV7-3 to TRBJ2-5; D perhaps matches TRBD1 (5 bases). CDR3 size: 16 residues. CDR1 is SGHTA and CDR2 is FQGTGA in the germline V gene. Trimming stripped 4 bases from V and 2 bases from J, with 17 bases between. The CDR3 DNA is TGTGCCAGCAGCTGGACAAACAGCTCACTGCAAGAGACCCAGTACTTC. This gives the protein CASSWTNSSLQETQYF.

J is TRBJ2-7 and V is TRBV4-3, with 8 bases lining up with TRBD1. This CDR3 region has 13 residues. J lost 1 base, V lost 4 bases, and 0 bases had no gene match. Germline V gene sequence: CDR1 LGHNA, CDR2 YSLEER. The CDR3 DNA is TGCGCCAGCAGCCGACAGGGGTCCTACGAGCAGTACTTC. This sequence encodes CASSRQGSYEQYF.

The chain joins TRBV15 to TRBJ2-3, with 10 bases that match TRBD1. The CDR3 covers 15 residues. The V and J ends lost 8 bases and 2 bases, in that order; junction bases with no gene match: 7. Germline V gene sequence: CDR1 LNHNV, CDR2 YYDKDF (reference sequence). The CDR3 here is CATQPGQGFTDTQYF. For the CDR3, the DNA is TGTGCCACCCAGCCGGGACAGGGGTTCACAGATACGCAGTATTTT.

The rearrangement links TRBV21-1 to TRBJ2-4; TRBD2, the table's D call, was not compared with the DNA. TRBV21-1 represents a pseudogene. This CDR3 has 20 amino acids. The CDR3 loop is CASSKGRASGGRRAKNIQYF. DNA of the CDR3: TGTGCCAGCAGCAAAGGTAGGGCTAGCGGGGGGCGAAGAGCCAAAAACATTCAGTACTTC.

This clone occurred once. This chain uses TRBV3-1 (or the pseudogene TRBV3-2) with TRBJ2-5, with D perhaps matching TRBD1 (5 bases). The CDR3 runs 14 residues. In germline, CDR1 is LGHDT, CDR2 YNNKEL (reference sequence). The V and J ends lost 0 bases and 2 bases respectively, with 7 bases between them. CDR3: CASSQDRGQETQYF. The CDR3 DNA sequence: TGTGCCAGCAGCCAAGATAGGGGTCAAGAGACCCAGTACTTC.

The rearrangement joins TRBV5-6 to TRBJ2-1; D remains unclear. Germline V gene data show CDR1 as SGHDT and CDR2 as YYEEEE. The V end was cut by 4 bases, the J end by 7 bases, with 6 bases between. This CDR3 region has 11 residues. The CDR3 loop is CASSDRNEQFF. Here the CDR3 DNA reads TGTGCCAGCAGCGATCGGAATGAGCAGTTCTTC.

The gene calls are TRBV18 and TRBJ1-2; 8 nucleotides agree with TRBD1. V gave up 3 bases and J gave up 7 bases; unmatched junction bases: 10. The CDR3 spans 15 residues. Germline lookup yields CDR1 KGHSH and CDR2 LQKENI. The chain's CDR3 is CASSPNSQGASGYTF. The CDR3 coding sequence is TGTGCCAGCTCACCGAATTCGCAGGGGGCGAGTGGCTACACCTTC. The whole variable domain, remainder taken from reference TRBV18 and TRBJ1-2, is NAGVMQNPRHLVRRRGQEARLRCSPMKGHSHVYWYRQLPEEGLKFMVYLQKENIIDESGMPKERFSAEFPKEGPSILRIQQVVRGDSAAYFCASSPNSQGASGYTFGSGTRLTVV.

This sequence joins TRBV5-1 and TRBJ2-6; TRBD1 agrees at 10 bases. Germline V CDR1 and CDR2: SGHRS, YFSETQ. V shed 4 bases and J 2 bases; nucleotides not matched to a gene: 6. The CDR3 is made up of 17 amino acids. CDR3 sequence: CASSRQGAVPGANVLTF. The CDR3 coding sequence is TGCGCCAGCAGCCGACAGGGGGCCGTCCCTGGGGCCAACGTCCTGACTTTC.

This clone was picked up a small number of times. The CDR3, as DNA: TGTGCCAGCAGCCAATCCCGGGCTGGTGAGCAGTTCTTC. Translating gives CASSQSRAGEQFF. This sequence joins TRBV4-2 and TRBJ2-1; no clear D. The germline V gene encodes CDR1 LGHNA and CDR2 YNFKEQ. The CDR3 is 13 amino acids. Trimming cost V 2 bases and J 9 bases, with 11 bases left between them.

The chain joins TRBV18 to TRBJ2-2; the match to TRBD1 covers 7 bases. J gave up 1 base and V 5 bases, and 7 bases lay outside the gene matches. The CDR3 is 16 amino acids. The germline gives CDR1 KGHSH, CDR2 LQKENI. DNA for the CDR3: TGTGCCAGCTCAAGGGGGACAGTTGAGAACACCGGGGAGCTGTTTTTT. It is translated as CASSRGTVENTGELFF.

The genes are TRBV2 and TRBJ1-5, with 8 positions matching TRBD1. Germline V gene sequence: CDR1 SNHLY, CDR2 FYNNEI. CDR3 size: 17 residues. V lost 6 bases and J lost 3; bases outside the gene matches: 13. CDR3 nucleotides: TGTGCCAGCAGCAACACAGGGGGTTCCTATTCCAATCAGCCCCAGCATTTT. Protein product: CASSNTGGSYSNQPQHF.

This chain uses TRBV6-4 with TRBJ1-6; D not certain. V was trimmed by 2 bases and J by 7 bases, leaving 18 bases between them. The CDR3 length is 17 residues. Germline V gene sequence: CDR1 MRHNA, CDR2 SNTAGT. CDR3 amino acids: CASSDLSTWGWNSPLHF. CDR3 coding DNA: TGTGCCAGCAGTGACCTATCGACATGGGGATGGAATTCACCCCTCCACTTT.

The chain employs TRBV3-1 (or the pseudogene TRBV3-2) and TRBJ2-3; D is possibly TRBD1 or TRBD2 (5 bases each). Germline V lookup: CDR1 LGHDT, CDR2 YNNKEL (reference sequence). V lost 2 bases to trimming and J lost 2 bases, with 8 bases between them. This CDR3 contains 14 residues. The CDR3 region is CASSQQGDTDTQYF. The CDR3 coding sequence is TGTGCCAGCAGCCAACAGGGAGACACAGATACGCAGTATTTT.

The rearrangement uses TRBV6-1 and TRBJ1-2; TRBD1 matches at 7 bases. The CDR3 runs to 13 residues. Germline CDR1 reads MNHNS; CDR2 reads SASEGT. Germline trimming cut 2 bases from V and 5 bases from J; bases unmatched to any gene: 2. The CDR3 loop reads CASSENRGYGYTF. CDR3 nucleotides: TGTGCCAGCAGTGAAAACAGGGGATATGGCTACACCTTC.

The rearrangement uses TRBV6-2 or TRBV6-3 and TRBJ2-7; D ambiguous. The V and J ends lost 2 bases and 0 bases respectively, with 2 bases between them. Germline V CDR1 and CDR2: MNHEY, SVGEGT. This CDR3 is 12 amino acids long. The CDR3 region is CASSYTSYEQYF. The CDR3 nucleotides are TGTGCCAGCAGTTACACCTCCTACGAGCAGTACTTC.

V usage is TRBV19 and J usage is TRBJ2-3; D not resolved. Per germline, CDR1 LNHDA and CDR2 SQIVND (reference sequence). CDR3 length: 13 residues. V gave up 7 bases and J gave up 0 bases, with 8 bases separating them. The CDR3 DNA follows: TGTGCCAGTACAGGTTCTAGCACAGATACGCAGTATTTT. As protein: CASTGSSTDTQYF.

V usage is TRBV18 and J usage is TRBJ2-7; D remains ambiguous. CDR1 is KGHSH and CDR2 is LQKENI in the germline V gene. The V gene lost 3 bases and the J gene lost 4 bases, with 10 bases spanning the gap. This CDR3 region has 13 residues. The CDR3 DNA is TGTGCCAGCTCACCGAGGCAGATATACGAGCAGTACTTC. This encodes CASSPRQIYEQYF.

The CDR3 here is CASSLDQPSTNEKLFF. DNA for the CDR3: TGCGCCAGCAGCTTGGACCAGCCCTCAACTAATGAAAAACTGTTTTTT. This rearrangement joins TRBV5-1 to TRBJ1-4; D call uncertain. Between the trimmed V and J ends, which lost 0 bases and 0 bases, there was a span of 9 bases. The CDR3 extends over 16 amino acids. Germline V gives CDR1 SGHRS, CDR2 YFSETQ.

This clone was recorded only once. V usage is TRBV2 and J usage is TRBJ1-4; 7 bases are shared with TRBD1. Unmatched junction bases numbered 4, after V lost 0 bases and J lost 6 bases. CDR1 is SNHLY, CDR2 FYNNEI, per germline. The CDR3 totals 15 residues. The CDR3 reads CASSEATGVDEKLFF. CDR3 bases: TGTGCCAGCAGTGAAGCAACAGGGGTGGATGAAAAACTGTTTTTT. Using reference TRBV2 and TRBJ1-4 for the parts outside the CDR3, the full variable domain is EPEVTQTPSHQVTQMGQEVILRCVPISNHLYFYWYRQILGQKVEFLVSFYNNEISEKSEIFDDQFSVERPDGSNFTLKIRSTKLEDSAMYFCASSEATGVDEKLFFGSGTQLSVL.

V usage is TRBV5-1 and J usage is TRBJ2-7; D is ambiguous. Germline V gene lookup returns CDR1 SGHRS and CDR2 YFSETQ. This CDR3 region has 14 residues. Trimming took 1 base from V and 1 from J, leaving 9 bases between them. Here the CDR3 DNA reads TGCGCCAGCAGCTTGCGTGGGAAGTCCTACGAGCAGTACTTC. Protein sequence: CASSLRGKSYEQYF. Using reference TRBV5-1 and TRBJ2-7 for the parts outside the CDR3, the full variable domain is KAGVTQTPRYLIKTRGQQVTLSCSPISGHRSVSWYQQTPGQGLQFLFEYFSETQRNKGNFPGRFSGRQFSNSRSEMNVSTLELGDSALYLCASSLRGKSYEQYFGPGTRLTVT.

The chain has TRBV10-3 and TRBJ2-3, with D possibly matching TRBD2 (6 bases). V lost 4 bases and J lost 4, with 12 bases in between. This CDR3 is built from 14 residues. Germline V gene data show CDR1 as ENHRY and CDR2 as SYGVKD. The DNA of the CDR3 is TGTGCCATCAGTGCCCCCAGGGAGGCAGATACGCAGTATTTT. This sequence encodes CAISAPREADTQYF.